Only a few counts were recorded for the clone carrying this TCR beta chain. Researchers took RNA transcripts and amplified the TCR beta CDR3 regions from them. During a first-round RT-PCR of the TCR CDR3, the HTBI primer set was used. MiXCR, applied by TCRdb to the multiplex PCR reads, yields one record per CDR3 protein. The sample gives around 400,000 distinct CDR3 sequences, 25% of which show up once; 73% is in the top ten. This entry belongs to a study of T cells in Graves' hyperthyroidism and ophthalmopathy. A patient was excluded if there was uncontrolled infection, other autoimmune disease, pregnancy or lactation. The germline V gene has CDR1 SGHAT and CDR2 FQDESV (reference sequence). J gave up 5 bases and V 7 bases, and 15 bases lay outside the gene matches. This CDR3 is built from 18 residues.

The chain links TRBV11-1 to TRBJ2-1, with 12 bases lining up with TRBD2. The receptor was derived from a man aged 50 to 60 with Graves' hyperthyroidism. Sequenced sample: blood. CDR3 loop: CASTRWGGGLAGHNEQFF. The CDR3 bases are TGTGCCAGCACCCGTTGGGGGGGTGGACTAGCGGGACACAATGAGCAGTTCTTC.